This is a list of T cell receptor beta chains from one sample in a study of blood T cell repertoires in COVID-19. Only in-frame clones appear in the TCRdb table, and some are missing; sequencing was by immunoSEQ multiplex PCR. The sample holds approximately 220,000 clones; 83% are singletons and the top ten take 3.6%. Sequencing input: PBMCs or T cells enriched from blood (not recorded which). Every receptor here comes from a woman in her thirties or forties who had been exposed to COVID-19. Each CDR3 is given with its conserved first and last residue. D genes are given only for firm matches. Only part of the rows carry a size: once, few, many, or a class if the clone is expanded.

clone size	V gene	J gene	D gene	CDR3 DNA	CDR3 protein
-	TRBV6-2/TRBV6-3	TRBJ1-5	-	TGTGCCAGCAGTTCCGACGACAGACAGCCCCAGCATTTT	CASSSDDRQPQHF
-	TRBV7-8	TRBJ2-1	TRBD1	TGTGCCAGCAGCTTAGGGGGGGACAGGTATATTAGTGAGCAGTTCTTC	CASSLGGDRYISEQFF
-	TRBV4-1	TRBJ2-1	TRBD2	TGCGCCAGCAGCCAAGACCCGTCTAGCGGGGGGGCCCGTATTGAGCAGTTCTTC	CASSQDPSSGGARIEQFF
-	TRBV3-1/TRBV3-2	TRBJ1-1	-	TGTGCCAGCAGCAAAAGTGTGGGCGGGACTGAAGCTTTCTTT	CASSKSVGGTEAFF
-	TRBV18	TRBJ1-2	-	TGTGCCAGCTCACCAGACAGGCTTGCGGTGAGCTATGGCTACACCTTC	CASSPDRLAVSYGYTF
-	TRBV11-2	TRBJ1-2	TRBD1	TGTGCCAGCAGCACAGGGGGCGGGTATGGCTACACCTTC	CASSTGGGYGYTF
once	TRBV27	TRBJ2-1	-	TGTGCCAGCAGTCCCCGAGTCTCCTACAATGAGCAGTTCTTC	CASSPRVSYNEQFF
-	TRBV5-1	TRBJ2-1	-	TGCGCCAGCAGCTTGCAGGCGTCCGAGCAGTTCTTC	CASSLQASEQFF
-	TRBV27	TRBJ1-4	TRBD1	TGTGCCAGCCGGCCGGGACAGGGGGATGAAAAACTGTTTTTT	CASRPGQGDEKLFF
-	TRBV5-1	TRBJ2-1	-	TGCGCCAGCAGCTTGGTTTCGGGTTTGGCGGGGGAGCAGTTCTTC	CASSLVSGLAGEQFF
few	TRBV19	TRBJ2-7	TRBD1	TGTGCCAGTAGTGCGGGACAGGACTACGAGCAGTACTTC	CASSAGQDYEQYF
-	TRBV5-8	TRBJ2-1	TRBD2	TGTGCCAGCAGCCCCCTACTAGCGGGGGGGCCGATTTTCTTC	CASSPLLAGGPIFF
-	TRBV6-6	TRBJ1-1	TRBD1	TGTGCCAGCAGTCCCACGGGACAGCAGAACACTGAAGCTTTCTTT	CASSPTGQQNTEAFF
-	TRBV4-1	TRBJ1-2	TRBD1	TGCGCCAGCAGCCAAGGTTCCAGGGACAGTGGAGGCTACACCTTC	CASSQGSRDSGGYTF
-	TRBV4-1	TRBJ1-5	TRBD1	TGCGCCAGCACCCAAACAGGGGGGCTTGGTCAGCCCCAGCATTTT	CASTQTGGLGQPQHF
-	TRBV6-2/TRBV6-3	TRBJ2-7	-	TGTGCCAGCAGTCAGACAGGCGTCTATTTGTACTTC	CASSQTGVYLYF
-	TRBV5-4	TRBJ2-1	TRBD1	TGTGCCAGCAGCTCGGACAGGGGCGCCTACAATGAGCAGTTCTTC	CASSSDRGAYNEQFF
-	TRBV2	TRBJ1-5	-	TGTGCCAGCAGCTTAATCCGGACAAGTAGCAATCAGCCCCAGCATTTT	CASSLIRTSSNQPQHF